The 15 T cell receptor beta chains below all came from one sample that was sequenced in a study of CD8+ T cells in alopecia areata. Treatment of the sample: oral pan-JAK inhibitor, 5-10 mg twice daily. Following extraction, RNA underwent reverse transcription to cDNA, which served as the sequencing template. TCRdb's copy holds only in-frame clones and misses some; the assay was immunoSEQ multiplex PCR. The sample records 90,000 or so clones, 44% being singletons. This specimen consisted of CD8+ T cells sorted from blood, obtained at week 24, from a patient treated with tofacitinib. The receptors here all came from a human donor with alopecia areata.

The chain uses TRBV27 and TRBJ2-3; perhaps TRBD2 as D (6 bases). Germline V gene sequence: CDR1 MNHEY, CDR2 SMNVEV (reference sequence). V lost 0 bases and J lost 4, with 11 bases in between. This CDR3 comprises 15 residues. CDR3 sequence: CASSLSQGGADTQYF. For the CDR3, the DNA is TGTGCCAGCAGTTTATCTCAGGGAGGAGCAGATACGCAGTATTTT.

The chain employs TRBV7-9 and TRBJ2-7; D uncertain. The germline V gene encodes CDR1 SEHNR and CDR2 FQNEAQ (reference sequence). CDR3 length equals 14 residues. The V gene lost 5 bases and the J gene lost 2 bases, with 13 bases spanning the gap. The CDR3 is CASSPWGTAYEQYF. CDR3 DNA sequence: TGTGCCAGCAGCCCCTGGGGAACCGCCTACGAGCAGTACTTC.

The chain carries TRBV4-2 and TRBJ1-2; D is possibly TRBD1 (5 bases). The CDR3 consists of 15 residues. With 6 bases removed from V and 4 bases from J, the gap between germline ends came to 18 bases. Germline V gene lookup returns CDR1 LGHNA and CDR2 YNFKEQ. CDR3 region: CASRQNPRDPYGYTF. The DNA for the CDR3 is TGTGCCAGCAGACAAAACCCCAGGGACCCCTATGGCTACACCTTC.

This CDR3 reads CASSVDGSGGSYEQYF. CDR3 nucleotide sequence: TGTGCCAGCAGCGTAGATGGGTCGGGAGGCTCCTACGAGCAGTACTTC. The chain joins TRBV9 to TRBJ2-7; 7 nucleotides match TRBD2. The V gene end was trimmed by 0 bases and the J gene end by 0 bases; junction bases not matched to a gene: 6. The V gene's germline CDR1 is SGDLS and CDR2 YYNGEE. CDR3 length equals 16 residues.

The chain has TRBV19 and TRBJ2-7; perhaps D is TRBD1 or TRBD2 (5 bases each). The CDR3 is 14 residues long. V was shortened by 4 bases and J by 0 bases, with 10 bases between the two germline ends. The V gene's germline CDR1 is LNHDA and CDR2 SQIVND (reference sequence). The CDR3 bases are TGTGCCAGTAGTACGGGACGCGGCTCCTACGAGCAGTACTTC. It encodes CASSTGRGSYEQYF.

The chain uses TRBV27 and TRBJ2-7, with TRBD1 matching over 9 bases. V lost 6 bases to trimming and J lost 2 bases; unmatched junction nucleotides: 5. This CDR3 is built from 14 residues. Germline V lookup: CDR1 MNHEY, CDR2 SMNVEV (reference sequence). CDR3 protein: CASRSDRGTYEQYF. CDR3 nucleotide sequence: TGTGCCAGCAGATCAGACAGGGGGACCTACGAGCAGTACTTC.

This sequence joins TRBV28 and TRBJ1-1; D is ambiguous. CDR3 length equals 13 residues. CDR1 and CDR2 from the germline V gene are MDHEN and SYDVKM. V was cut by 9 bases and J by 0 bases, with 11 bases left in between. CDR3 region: CASQVGLNTEAFF. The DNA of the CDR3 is TGTGCCAGTCAGGTAGGGCTGAACACTGAAGCTTTCTTT.

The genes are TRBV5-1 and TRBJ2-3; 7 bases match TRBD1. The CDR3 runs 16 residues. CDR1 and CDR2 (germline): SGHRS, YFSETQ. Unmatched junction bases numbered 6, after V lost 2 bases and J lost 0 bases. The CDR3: CASSFMGTASTDTQYF. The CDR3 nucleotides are TGCGCCAGCAGCTTTATGGGGACAGCAAGCACAGATACGCAGTATTTT. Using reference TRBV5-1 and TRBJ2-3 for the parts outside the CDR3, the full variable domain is KAGVTQTPRYLIKTRGQQVTLSCSPISGHRSVSWYQQTPGQGLQFLFEYFSETQRNKGNFPGRFSGRQFSNSRSEMNVSTLELGDSALYLCASSFMGTASTDTQYFGPGTRLTVL.

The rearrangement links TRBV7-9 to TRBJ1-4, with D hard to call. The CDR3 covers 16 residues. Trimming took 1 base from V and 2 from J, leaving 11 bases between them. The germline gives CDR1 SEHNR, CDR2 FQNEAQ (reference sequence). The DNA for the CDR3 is TGTGCCAGCAGCTTAGTGGGGAGTACCACTAATGAAAAACTGTTTTTT. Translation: CASSLVGSTTNEKLFF.

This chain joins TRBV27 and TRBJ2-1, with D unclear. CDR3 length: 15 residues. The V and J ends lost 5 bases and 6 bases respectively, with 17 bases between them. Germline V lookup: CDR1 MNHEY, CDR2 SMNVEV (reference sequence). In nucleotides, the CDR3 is TGTGCCAGCAGTCCCTCTACCCCAGCAGGCAATGAGCAGTTCTTC. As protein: CASSPSTPAGNEQFF.

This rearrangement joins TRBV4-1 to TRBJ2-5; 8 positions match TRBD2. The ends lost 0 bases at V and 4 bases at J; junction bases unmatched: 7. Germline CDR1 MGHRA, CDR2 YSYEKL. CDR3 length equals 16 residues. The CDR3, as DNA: TGCGCCAGCAGCCAAGATGTCGCGGGGGGAGGAGAGACCCAGTACTTC. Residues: CASSQDVAGGGETQYF.

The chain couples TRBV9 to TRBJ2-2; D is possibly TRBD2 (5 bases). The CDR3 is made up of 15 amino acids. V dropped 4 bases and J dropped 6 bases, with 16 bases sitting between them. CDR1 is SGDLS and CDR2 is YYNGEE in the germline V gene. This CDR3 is CASSSYEVRAGELFF. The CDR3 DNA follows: TGTGCCAGCAGCTCCTATGAGGTGCGGGCCGGGGAGCTGTTTTTT.

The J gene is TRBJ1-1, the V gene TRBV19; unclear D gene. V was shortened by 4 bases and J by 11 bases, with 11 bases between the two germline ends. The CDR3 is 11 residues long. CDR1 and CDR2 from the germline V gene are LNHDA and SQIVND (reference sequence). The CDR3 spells CASSTYSEAFF. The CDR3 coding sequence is TGTGCCAGTAGTACGTATTCGGAGGCTTTCTTT.

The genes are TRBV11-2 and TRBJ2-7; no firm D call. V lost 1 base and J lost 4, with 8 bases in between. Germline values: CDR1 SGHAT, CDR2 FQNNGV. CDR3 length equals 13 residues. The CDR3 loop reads CASSLGLAYEQYF. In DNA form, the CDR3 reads TGTGCCAGCAGCTTAGGTCTCGCATACGAGCAGTACTTC.

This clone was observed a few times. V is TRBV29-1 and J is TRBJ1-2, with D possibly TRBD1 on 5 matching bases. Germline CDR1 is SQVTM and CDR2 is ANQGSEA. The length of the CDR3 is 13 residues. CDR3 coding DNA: TGCAGTGCAGCCCTCGGGACGGAGTATGGCTACACCTTC. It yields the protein CSAALGTEYGYTF.